This T cell receptor (beta chain) was profiled in a study of shared clonotypes between healthy human individuals. About this clone: No antigen is known for it.

Germline CDR1 and CDR2: LGHNA and YNFKEQ. Trimming removed 4 bases from V and 1 base from J, with 8 bases in between. CDR3 size: 14 residues. TCRdb keeps only in-frame clones here, not all; method: immunoSEQ multiplex PCR. This sample has approximately 2.5 million clones, with around 90% found just once. Study findings and constraints: Memory subsets generally showed smaller estimated richness than naive subsets did.

This clonotype was sampled from a young man in good health. The genes are TRBV4-2 and TRBJ1-5, with no clear D. Sample: naive CD4+ T cells sorted from blood. The subset: CD45RA+ positively selected. DNA for the CDR3: TGTGCCAGCAGCCCAGCAGACAGCAATCAGCCCCAGCATTTT. It specifies CASSPADSNQPQHF.